The 18 T cell receptor beta chains reported below all come from one sample, sequenced in a study of blood T cells in healthy people across ages. A sample-barcoded 5' primer and a J-beta primer mix were used in a second PCR of about 6 to 11 cycles. TCRdb redid the calling of the 5' RACE reads with MiXCR, one entry per CDR3 protein. The table shows more than 1,400,000 distinct CDR3 sequences, with about 40% occurring only once. The sample taken for sequencing was blood. These receptors were collected from a young woman in good health.

V gene TRBV20-1 combines with J gene TRBJ2-7; 7 positions match TRBD1. The ends lost 3 bases at V and 4 bases at J; junction bases unmatched: 6. CDR1 and CDR2 from the germline V gene are DFQATT and SNEGSKA (reference sequence). This CDR3 spans 13 amino acids. CDR3 sequence: CSASNQGVYEQYF. CDR3 bases: TGCAGTGCTAGTAACCAGGGGGTGTACGAGCAGTACTTC.

This clonotype was found a few times. The chain couples TRBV3-1 to TRBJ2-3; maybe TRBD2 (5 bases). The CDR3 contains 14 residues. Germline V gene data show CDR1 as LGHDT and CDR2 as YNNKEL (reference sequence). V was trimmed by 2 bases and J by 4 bases, leaving 10 bases between them. CDR3 amino acids: CASSQSGGSDTQYF. CDR3 nucleotides: TGTGCCAGCAGCCAAAGCGGCGGGTCAGATACGCAGTATTTT.

This chain links TRBV10-2 with TRBJ2-7, with D perhaps TRBD1 (5 bases). The CDR3 totals 15 residues. The V and J ends lost 2 bases and 3 bases respectively, with 14 bases between them. The germline CDR1 and CDR2 sequences are WSHSY and SAAADI. The CDR3 spells CASSELGQASYEQYF. Here the CDR3 DNA reads TGCGCCAGCAGTGAGCTGGGGCAAGCCAGCTACGAGCAGTACTTC.

This clonotype has a handful of counts. The V call is TRBV20-1, the J call TRBJ2-1; 11 positions agree with TRBD2. V shed 6 bases, J shed 8 bases, and the junction held 9 bases outside the gene matches. The CDR3 length is 14 residues. Germline assignment: CDR1 DFQATT and CDR2 SNEGSKA (reference sequence). CDR3 protein: CSARLAGTADEQFF. CDR3 in DNA: TGCAGTGCCAGACTAGCGGGGACTGCGGATGAGCAGTTCTTC.

This clonotype has more than one count but fewer than ten. The CDR3 bases are TGTGCCAGCAGACCGGACAGAATGAACACTGAAGCTTTCTTT. Translated: CASRPDRMNTEAFF. The rearrangement uses TRBV6-5 and TRBJ1-1, with D tentatively TRBD1 (6 bases). Trimming pared 6 bases from V and 0 bases from J, leaving 11 bases between. The CDR3 is made up of 14 amino acids. Germline lookup yields CDR1 MNHEY and CDR2 SVGAGI.

V and J are TRBV5-5 and TRBJ2-7; TRBD2 is a possible D gene (6 bases). V lost 3 bases to trimming and J lost 7 bases, with 14 bases between them. The germline V gene has CDR1 SGHKS and CDR2 YYEKEE (reference sequence). CDR3 length equals 13 residues. In DNA form, the CDR3 reads TGTGCCAGCAGCTCAGCGGGTTACAATGAGCAGTACTTC. Amino acids: CASSSAGYNEQYF. The full variable domain, in which reference TRBV5-5 and TRBJ2-7 provide the parts outside the CDR3, is DAGVTQSPTHLIKTRGQQVTLRCSPISGHKSVSWYQQVLGQGPQFIFQYYEKEERGRGNFPDRFSARQFPNYSSELNVNALLLGDSALYLCASSSAGYNEQYFGPGTRLTVT.

In its sample, this clonotype was seen once. This sequence joins TRBV5-1 and TRBJ2-7, with D tentatively TRBD1 (5 bases). V was cut by 0 bases and J by 7 bases, with 17 bases left in between. CDR1 SGHRS and CDR2 YFSETQ come from the germline V gene. This CDR3 contains 15 residues. The CDR3 sequence is CASSLDGRESNEQYF. The CDR3 nucleotides are TGCGCCAGCAGCTTGGATGGCAGGGAAAGCAATGAGCAGTACTTC.

In its sample, this clonotype was seen a few times. This chain links TRBV18 with TRBJ1-6; 7 bases agree with TRBD1. This CDR3 is 16 amino acids long. Germline CDR1 KGHSH, CDR2 LQKENI. V gave up 0 bases and J gave up 4 bases; unmatched junction bases: 3. The CDR3 DNA sequence: TGTGCCAGCTCACCACCGGGACAGCCTTATAATTCACCCCTCCACTTT. Amino acids: CASSPPGQPYNSPLHF.

This clonotype was detected a few times. The chain uses TRBV12-3 or TRBV12-4 and TRBJ2-7, with TRBD1 as a possible D gene (5 bases). The CDR3 covers 13 residues. V shed 0 bases and J shed 5 bases, with 8 bases lying between them. CDR3 amino acids: CASSLAAQDEQYF. The CDR3 bases are TGTGCCAGCAGTTTAGCCGCACAGGACGAGCAGTACTTC.

V and J are TRBV4-1 and TRBJ2-1, with D perhaps assigned TRBD1 or TRBD2 (5 bases each). The CDR3 covers 14 residues. Between the trimmed V and J ends, which lost 3 bases and 8 bases, there was a span of 14 bases. CDR1 is MGHRA, CDR2 YSYEKL, per germline. The CDR3 DNA is TGCGCCAGCAGCCAGACCGCCTCGGGACATGAGCAGTTCTTC. Its translation is CASSQTASGHEQFF.

The chain recombines TRBV20-1 with TRBJ2-1; D call uncertain. The CDR3 has 12 residues. The germline CDR1 and CDR2 sequences are DFQATT and SNEGSKA (reference sequence). V was pared by 2 bases and J by 6 bases, with 8 bases between. The CDR3 is CSARSQINEQFF. The CDR3, as DNA: TGCAGTGCTAGATCCCAAATCAATGAGCAGTTCTTC.

This clonotype showed up just a few times. The chain links TRBV6-5 to TRBJ2-3; D gene ambiguous. V was clipped by 6 bases and J by 2 bases, with 15 bases between them. This CDR3 has 15 residues. Per the germline V gene, CDR1 is MNHEY and CDR2 is SVGAGI. This chain's CDR3 is CASSQVGSDTDTQYF. In DNA, the CDR3 is TGTGCCAGCAGCCAGGTGGGCTCCGACACAGATACGCAGTATTTT.

The chain is built from TRBV6-5 and TRBJ1-1, with TRBD1 matching over 7 bases. This CDR3 has 13 amino acids. Losses at the gene ends were 9 bases for V and 2 bases for J; bases not matched to a gene: 6. Germline lookup yields CDR1 MNHEY and CDR2 SVGAGI. The chain's CDR3 is CASAQGINTEAFF. DNA for the CDR3: TGTGCCAGTGCACAGGGGATCAACACTGAAGCTTTCTTT.

This clonotype showed up many times. The chain employs TRBV12-3 or TRBV12-4 and TRBJ2-4; D gene uncertain. V lost 5 bases and J lost 7, with 6 bases in between. CDR3 length: 11 residues. Written as DNA, the CDR3 is TGTGCCAGCAGTCCCCTTAACATTCAGTACTTC. Translating it yields CASSPLNIQYF.

V and J are TRBV20-1 and TRBJ1-5; TRBD1 matches at 7 bases. This CDR3 has 13 residues. With V trimmed by 6 bases and J by 2 bases, 4 bases remained unmatched. Germline CDR1 is DFQATT and CDR2 is SNEGSKA (reference sequence). CDR3 amino acids: CSAETGGNQPQHF. The CDR3 DNA follows: TGCAGTGCAGAAACAGGGGGCAATCAGCCCCAGCATTTT.

This chain connects TRBV2 to TRBJ1-3, with D possibly matching TRBD1 (6 bases). V lost 7 bases to trimming and J lost 0 bases, with 13 bases between them. Germline assignment: CDR1 SNHLY and CDR2 FYNNEI. This CDR3 is 15 amino acids long. CDR3 sequence (DNA): TGTGCCAGCACCGGAGGACAGTTCTCTGGAAACACCATATATTTT. Encoded protein: CASTGGQFSGNTIYF.

This chain joins TRBV29-1 and TRBJ1-2; 7 nucleotides line up with TRBD1. The germline CDR1 and CDR2 sequences are SQVTM and ANQGSEA. This CDR3 is built from 13 residues. V shed 1 base, J shed 8 bases, and the junction held 7 bases outside the gene matches. The CDR3 sequence is CSVEGDRVKGYTF. The CDR3 coding sequence is TGCAGCGTTGAAGGCGACAGGGTAAAGGGCTACACCTTC.

Worth noting for this clonotype: This may stem from a read error, because a much larger clone lies one nucleotide away. CDR3 DNA: TGTACCAGCAGTCCGACTAGCACAGATACGCAGTATTTT. Amino acid sequence: CTSSPTSTDTQYF. V gene TRBV12-3 or TRBV12-4 combines with J gene TRBJ2-3; D unclear. This CDR3 is built from 13 residues.